This T cell receptor beta chain was identified during a study of T cells after yellow fever vaccination. Notes on the study in general: Clonotypes found in both CD4 and CD8 compartments made up a small share. Clones that expanded after primary vaccination mostly reappeared after the booster (roughly 95% CD4, 88% CD8).

Regarding this clonotype: The antigen is unknown.

Each CDR3 protein is one row after TCRdb ran MiXCR on the 5' RACE reads. The data hold approximately 340,000 distinct CDR3 sequences, with 7.5% to 9% observed a single time. Sequenced material: PBMCs, taken on the day of the first yellow fever vaccination. The source is a man aged 18 to 29 who received the YFV17D yellow fever vaccine.

CDR3: CASRTDRVGTGELFF. DNA of the CDR3: TGTGCCAGCAGGACGGACAGGGTTGGGACCGGGGAGCTGTTTTTT. The chain combines TRBV6-1 with TRBJ2-2; TRBD1 matches at 8 bases. CDR3 length: 15 residues. The V and J ends lost 6 bases and 5 bases, in that order; junction bases with no gene match: 8. CDR1 and CDR2 from the germline V gene are MNHNS and SASEGT.